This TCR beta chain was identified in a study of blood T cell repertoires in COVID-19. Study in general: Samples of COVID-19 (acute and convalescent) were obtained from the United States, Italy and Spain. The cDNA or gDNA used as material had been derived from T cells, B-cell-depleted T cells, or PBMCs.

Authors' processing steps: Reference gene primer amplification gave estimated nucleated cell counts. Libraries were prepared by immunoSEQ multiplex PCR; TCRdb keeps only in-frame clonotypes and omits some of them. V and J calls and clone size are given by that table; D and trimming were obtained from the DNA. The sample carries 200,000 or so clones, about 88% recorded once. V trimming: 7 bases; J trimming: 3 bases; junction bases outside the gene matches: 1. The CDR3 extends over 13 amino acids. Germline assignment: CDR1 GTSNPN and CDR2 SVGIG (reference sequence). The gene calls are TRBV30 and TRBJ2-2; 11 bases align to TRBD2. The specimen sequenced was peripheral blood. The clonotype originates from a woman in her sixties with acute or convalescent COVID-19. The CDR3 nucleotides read TGTGCCTCTAGCGGGGGGTACACCGGGGAGCTGTTTTTT. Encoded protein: CASSGGYTGELFF.